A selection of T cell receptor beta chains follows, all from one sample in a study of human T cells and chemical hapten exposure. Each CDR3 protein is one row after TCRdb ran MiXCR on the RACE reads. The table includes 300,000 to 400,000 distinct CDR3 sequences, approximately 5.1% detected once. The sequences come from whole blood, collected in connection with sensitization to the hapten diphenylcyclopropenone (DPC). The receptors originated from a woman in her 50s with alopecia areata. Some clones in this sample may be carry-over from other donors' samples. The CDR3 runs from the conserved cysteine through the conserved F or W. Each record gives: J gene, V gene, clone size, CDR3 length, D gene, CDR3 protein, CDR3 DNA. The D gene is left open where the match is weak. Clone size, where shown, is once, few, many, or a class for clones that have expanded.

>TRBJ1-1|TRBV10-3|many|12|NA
CAISGGNTEAFF
TGTGCCATCAGTGGGGGGAACACTGAAGCTTTCTTT
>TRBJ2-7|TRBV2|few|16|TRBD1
CASSEARDRGSYEQYF
TGTGCCAGCAGTGAAGCTCGGGACAGGGGGTCCTACGAGCAGTACTTC
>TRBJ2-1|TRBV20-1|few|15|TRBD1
CSALGQGAIYNEQFF
TGCAGTGCATTGGGACAGGGGGCGATCTACAATGAGCAGTTCTTC
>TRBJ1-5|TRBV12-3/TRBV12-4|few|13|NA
CASSTNRDQPQHF
TGTGCCAGCAGTACTAACAGAGACCAGCCCCAGCATTTT
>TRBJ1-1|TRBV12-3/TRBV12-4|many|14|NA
CASSLQLMNTEAFF
TGTGCCAGCAGTTTACAGCTGATGAACACTGAAGCTTTCTTT
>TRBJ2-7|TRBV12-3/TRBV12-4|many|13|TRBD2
CASSRSGVWEQYF
TGTGCCAGCAGTCGTAGCGGGGTCTGGGAGCAGTACTTC
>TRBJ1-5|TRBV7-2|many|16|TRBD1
CASSLEGTVSNQPQHF
TGTGCCAGCAGCTTAGAGGGGACAGTGAGCAATCAGCCCCAGCATTTT
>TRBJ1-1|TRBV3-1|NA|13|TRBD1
CASSQEGQPEAFF
TGTGCCAGCAGCCAAGAGGGACAGCCTGAAGCTTTCTTT
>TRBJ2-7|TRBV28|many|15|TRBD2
CASSRDLAGTYEQYF
TGTGCCAGCAGTCGCGACCTAGCGGGGACCTACGAGCAGTACTTC
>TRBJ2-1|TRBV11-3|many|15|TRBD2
CASSPSGGADNEQFF
TGTGCCAGCAGCCCAAGCGGGGGGGCAGATAATGAGCAGTTCTTC
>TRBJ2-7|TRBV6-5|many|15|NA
CASSAGTASSYEQYF
TGTGCCAGCAGCGCGGGGACAGCCAGTTCCTACGAGCAGTACTTC
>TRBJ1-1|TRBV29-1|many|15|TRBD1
CSVERAGGMNTEAFF
TGCAGCGTTGAACGGGCAGGGGGGATGAACACTGAAGCTTTCTTT
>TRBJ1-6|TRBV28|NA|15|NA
CSSSFWGAKHSPLHF
TGTTCCAGCAGTTTCTGGGGGGCGAAGCATTCACCCCTCCACTTT
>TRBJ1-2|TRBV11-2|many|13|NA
CASSLEASIGYTF
TGTGCCAGCAGCTTAGAAGCAAGTATAGGCTACACCTTC
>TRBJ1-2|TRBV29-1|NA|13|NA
CSVDPAGTYGYTF
TGCAGCGTTGATCCAGCCGGGACGTATGGCTACACCTTC
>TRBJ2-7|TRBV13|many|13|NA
CASSLGISYEQYF
TGTGCCAGCAGCTTAGGTATCTCCTACGAGCAGTACTTC
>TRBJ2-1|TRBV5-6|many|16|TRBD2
CASSWGLAGVGNEQFF
TGTGCCAGCAGCTGGGGACTAGCGGGAGTAGGGAATGAGCAGTTCTTC
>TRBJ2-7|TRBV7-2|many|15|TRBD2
CASSTSSGTREQQYF
TGTGCCAGCAGCACGTCTAGCGGGACCCGAGAACAGCAGTACTTC
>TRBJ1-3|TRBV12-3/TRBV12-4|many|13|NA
CATNQGYGNTIYF
TGTGCCACCAATCAGGGTTATGGAAACACCATATATTTT
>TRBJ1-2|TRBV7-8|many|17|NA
CASSHSSGLRINYGYTF
TGTGCCAGCAGCCATAGTTCGGGGCTCCGAATCAACTATGGCTACACCTTC
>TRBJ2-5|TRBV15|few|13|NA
CATALWGEETQYF
TGTGCCACCGCCCTTTGGGGCGAAGAGACCCAGTACTTC
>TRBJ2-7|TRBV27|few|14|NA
CASSLYTTPGEQYF
TGTGCCAGCAGTTTATATACGACCCCGGGCGAGCAGTACTTC
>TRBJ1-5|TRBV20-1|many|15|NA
CSARRSTEYDQPQHF
TGCAGTGCTAGGCGATCGACAGAATACGATCAGCCCCAGCATTTT
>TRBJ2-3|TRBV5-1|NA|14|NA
CASRWRGSTDTQYF
TGCGCCAGCCGCTGGAGGGGAAGCACAGATACGCAGTATTTT
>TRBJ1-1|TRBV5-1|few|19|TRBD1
CASSSFSSRTGGMNTEAFF
TGCGCCAGCAGCTCTTTCTCGAGTAGGACAGGGGGGATGAACACTGAAGCTTTCTTT
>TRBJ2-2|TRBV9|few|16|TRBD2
CASSVQAGLNTGELFF
TGTGCCAGCAGCGTCCAAGCGGGACTTAACACCGGGGAGCTGTTTTTT
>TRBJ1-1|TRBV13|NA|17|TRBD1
CASSLNAGTGINTEAFF
TGTGCCAGCAGCTTAAACGCCGGGACAGGGATCAACACTGAAGCTTTCTTT
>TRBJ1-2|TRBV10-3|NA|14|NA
CAISESRSVYGYTF
TGTGCCATCAGTGAGTCTCGGTCAGTTTATGGCTACACCTTC
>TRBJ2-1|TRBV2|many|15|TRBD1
CASQKTGASPTEQFF
TGTGCCAGCCAAAAGACAGGGGCTTCACCGACTGAGCAGTTCTTC
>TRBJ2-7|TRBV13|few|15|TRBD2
CASSWRGGQNYEQYF
TGTGCCAGCAGCTGGCGGGGGGGACAGAACTACGAGCAGTACTTC
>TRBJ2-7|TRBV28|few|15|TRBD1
CASSPPGQTTTEQYF
TGTGCCAGCAGTCCTCCGGGACAGACAACTACCGAGCAGTACTTC
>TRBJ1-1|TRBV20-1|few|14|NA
CSAPPGAGKTEAFF
TGCAGTGCTCCGCCCGGGGCGGGGAAGACTGAAGCTTTCTTT
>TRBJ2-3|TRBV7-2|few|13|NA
CASSGAGTDTQYF
TGTGCCAGCAGCGGGGCGGGCACAGATACGCAGTATTTT
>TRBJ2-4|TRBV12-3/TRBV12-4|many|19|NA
CASSPALGRQAVGKNIQYF
TGTGCCAGCAGTCCAGCCCTTGGGAGGCAAGCTGTGGGCAAAAACATTCAGTACTTC
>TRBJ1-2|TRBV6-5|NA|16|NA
CASSYSKPRRGDRYTF
TGTGCCAGCAGTTACTCGAAACCCCGAAGGGGGGACCGCTACACCTTC
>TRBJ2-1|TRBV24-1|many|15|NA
CATTGAGERNNEQFF
TGTGCCACCACAGGGGCGGGAGAAAGAAACAATGAGCAGTTCTTC
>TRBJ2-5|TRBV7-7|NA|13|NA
CASSLLYQETQYF
TGTGCCAGCAGCTTACTGTATCAAGAGACCCAGTACTTC
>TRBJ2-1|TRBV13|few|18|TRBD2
CASSFASGRGSSYNEQFF
TGTGCCAGCAGCTTTGCTAGCGGGAGGGGGAGCTCCTACAATGAGCAGTTCTTC
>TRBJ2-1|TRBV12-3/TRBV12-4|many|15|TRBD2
CASRPGTSAYNEQFF
TGTGCCAGCAGGCCAGGGACTAGCGCCTACAATGAGCAGTTCTTC
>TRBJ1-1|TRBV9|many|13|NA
CASSPYQGMEAFF
TGTGCCAGCAGCCCATACCAGGGGATGGAAGCTTTCTTT
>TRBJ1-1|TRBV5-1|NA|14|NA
CASSLAWQGERAFF
TGCGCCAGCAGCTTGGCCTGGCAGGGCGAGAGAGCTTTCTTT